The T cell receptor (beta chain) under discussion was sequenced for a study of cytomegalovirus exposure and HLA in healthy donors. Findings of the study overall: There was a cluster of highly shared sequence variants that was likely a sequencing artifact. CMV serostatus alone was available as immune exposure information.

Primers: 60 Vbeta forward and 13 Jbeta reverse. Assay: immunoSEQ multiplex PCR; the TCRdb copy retains only in-frame clones and omits some. This sample's clone table lists about 53,000 clones. Note on this clone: Its target is not known.

The germline V and J ends were trimmed by 0 bases and 3 bases, with 18 bases remaining between them. CDR1 and CDR2 (germline): LGHNA, YNFKEQ. The CDR3 has 18 amino acids. The chain joins TRBV4-2 to TRBJ1-5; D is uncertain. The receptor's source is a woman between 18 and 30 years old in good health and CMV-seronegative. Sequenced sample: PBMCs. CDR3 DNA: TGTGCCAGCAGCCAAGAAGGTGTCGTACAGAGGGCCAATCAGCCCCAGCATTTT. Protein: CASSQEGVVQRANQPQHF.